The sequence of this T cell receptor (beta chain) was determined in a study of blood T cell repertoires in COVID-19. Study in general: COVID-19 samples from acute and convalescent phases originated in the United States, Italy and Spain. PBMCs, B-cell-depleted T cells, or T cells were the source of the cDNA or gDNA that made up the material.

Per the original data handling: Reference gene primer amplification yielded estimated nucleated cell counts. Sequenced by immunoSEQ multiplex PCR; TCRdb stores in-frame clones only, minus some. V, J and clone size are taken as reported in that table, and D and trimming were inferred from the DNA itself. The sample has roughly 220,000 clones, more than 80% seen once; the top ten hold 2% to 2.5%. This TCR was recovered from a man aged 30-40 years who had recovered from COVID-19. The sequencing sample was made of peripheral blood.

This chain's CDR3 is CASSVTSGTGELFF. The CDR3 DNA follows: TGTGCCAGCAGCGTTACTAGCGGCACCGGGGAGCTGTTTTTT. This chain joins TRBV9 and TRBJ2-2, with TRBD2 matching 8 bases. Germline V gene lookup returns CDR1 SGDLS and CDR2 YYNGEE. The CDR3 consists of 14 residues. With V trimmed by 2 bases and J by 4 bases, 1 base remained unmatched.